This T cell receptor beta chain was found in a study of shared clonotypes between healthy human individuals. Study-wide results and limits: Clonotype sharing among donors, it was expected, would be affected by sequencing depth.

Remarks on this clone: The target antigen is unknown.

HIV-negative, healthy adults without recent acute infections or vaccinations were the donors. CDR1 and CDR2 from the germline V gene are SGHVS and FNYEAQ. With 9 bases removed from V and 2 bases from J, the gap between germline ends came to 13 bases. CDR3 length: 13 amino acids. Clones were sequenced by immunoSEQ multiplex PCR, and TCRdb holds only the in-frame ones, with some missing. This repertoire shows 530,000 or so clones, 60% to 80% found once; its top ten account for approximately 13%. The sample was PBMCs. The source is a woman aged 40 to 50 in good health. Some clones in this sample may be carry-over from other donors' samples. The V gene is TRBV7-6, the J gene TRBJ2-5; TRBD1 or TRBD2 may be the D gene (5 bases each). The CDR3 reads CASLPGPQETQYF. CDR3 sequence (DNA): TGTGCCAGTCTTCCGGGGCCTCAAGAGACCCAGTACTTC.